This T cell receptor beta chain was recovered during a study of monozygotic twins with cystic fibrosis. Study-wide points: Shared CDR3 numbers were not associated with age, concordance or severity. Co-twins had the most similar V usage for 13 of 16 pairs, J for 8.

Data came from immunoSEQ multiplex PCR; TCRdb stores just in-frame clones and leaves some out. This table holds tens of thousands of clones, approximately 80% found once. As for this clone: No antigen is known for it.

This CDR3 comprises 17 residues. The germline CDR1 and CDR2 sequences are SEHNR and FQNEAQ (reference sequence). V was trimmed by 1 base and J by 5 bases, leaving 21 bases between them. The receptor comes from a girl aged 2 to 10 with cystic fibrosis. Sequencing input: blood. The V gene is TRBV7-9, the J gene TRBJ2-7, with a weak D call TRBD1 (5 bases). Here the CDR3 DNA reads TGTGCCAGCAGCTTAGGTCCGAAGGGCCCCAGGGCGGACGAGCAGTACTTC. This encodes CASSLGPKGPRADEQYF.